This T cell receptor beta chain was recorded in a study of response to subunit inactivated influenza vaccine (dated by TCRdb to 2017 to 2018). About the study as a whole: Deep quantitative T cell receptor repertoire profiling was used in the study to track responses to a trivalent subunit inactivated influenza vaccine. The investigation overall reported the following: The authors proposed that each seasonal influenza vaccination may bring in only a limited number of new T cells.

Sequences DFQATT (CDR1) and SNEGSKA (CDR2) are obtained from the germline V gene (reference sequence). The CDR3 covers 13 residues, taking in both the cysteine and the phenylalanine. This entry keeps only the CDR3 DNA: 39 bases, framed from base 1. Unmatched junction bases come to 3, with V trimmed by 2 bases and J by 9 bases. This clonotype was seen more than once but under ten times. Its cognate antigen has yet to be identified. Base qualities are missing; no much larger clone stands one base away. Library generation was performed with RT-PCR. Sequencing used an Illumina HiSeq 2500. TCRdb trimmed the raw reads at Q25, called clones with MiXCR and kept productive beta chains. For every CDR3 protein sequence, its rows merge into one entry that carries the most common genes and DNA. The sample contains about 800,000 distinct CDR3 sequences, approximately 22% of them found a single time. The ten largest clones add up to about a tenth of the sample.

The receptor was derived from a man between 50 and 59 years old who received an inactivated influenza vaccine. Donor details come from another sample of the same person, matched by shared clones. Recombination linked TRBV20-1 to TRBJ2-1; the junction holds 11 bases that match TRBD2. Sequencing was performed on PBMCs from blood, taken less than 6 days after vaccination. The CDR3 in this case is CSARTTSGSEQFF. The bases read TGCAGTGCTAGAACCACTAGCGGGAGTGAGCAGTTCTTC.